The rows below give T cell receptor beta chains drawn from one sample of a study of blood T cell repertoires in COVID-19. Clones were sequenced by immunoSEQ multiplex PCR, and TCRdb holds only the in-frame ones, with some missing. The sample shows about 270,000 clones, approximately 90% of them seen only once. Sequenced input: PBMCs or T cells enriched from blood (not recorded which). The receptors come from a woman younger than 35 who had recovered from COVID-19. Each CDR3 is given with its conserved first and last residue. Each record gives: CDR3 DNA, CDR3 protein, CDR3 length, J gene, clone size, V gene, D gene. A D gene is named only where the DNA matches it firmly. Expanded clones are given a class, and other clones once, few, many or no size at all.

cdr3_nt: TGTGCCAGCACAAATGCGCCGACAGGCAACTATGGCTACACCTTC
cdr3_aa: CASTNAPTGNYGYTF
cdr3_length: 15
j_call: TRBJ1-2
clone_size: .
v_call: TRBV2
d_call: .

cdr3_nt: TGTGCCAGCCTGCCCCGGACAGGATATTATGGCTACACCTTC
cdr3_aa: CASLPRTGYYGYTF
cdr3_length: 14
j_call: TRBJ1-2
clone_size: .
v_call: TRBV2
d_call: TRBD1

cdr3_nt: TGTGCCAGTACTACTGGGGGCCTAGACGCAGATACGCAGTATTTT
cdr3_aa: CASTTGGLDADTQYF
cdr3_length: 15
j_call: TRBJ2-3
clone_size: .
v_call: TRBV19
d_call: .

cdr3_nt: TGTGCCAGCAGCCAAGATTGGGGGACTTCCAGGGATACGCAGTATTTT
cdr3_aa: CASSQDWGTSRDTQYF
cdr3_length: 16
j_call: TRBJ2-3
clone_size: .
v_call: TRBV3-1/TRBV3-2
d_call: .

cdr3_nt: TGTGCCAGCAAGACGACGGGATTCGGTGGGGATCCGAAGATGAATGAAAAACTGTTTTTT
cdr3_aa: CASKTTGFGGDPKMNEKLFF
cdr3_length: 20
j_call: TRBJ1-4
clone_size: .
v_call: TRBV27
d_call: .

cdr3_nt: TGTGCCAGCAGCCAAGTAGCAGGGAAAGGCTACACCTTC
cdr3_aa: CASSQVAGKGYTF
cdr3_length: 13
j_call: TRBJ1-2
clone_size: .
v_call: TRBV3-1/TRBV3-2
d_call: .

cdr3_nt: TGCAGCGCCAGGGATTATTACACTGAAGCTTTCTTT
cdr3_aa: CSARDYYTEAFF
cdr3_length: 12
j_call: TRBJ1-1
clone_size: .
v_call: TRBV29-1
d_call: .

cdr3_nt: TGTGCCAGCAGCTTAGAAGCTTATGGCTACACCTTC
cdr3_aa: CASSLEAYGYTF
cdr3_length: 12
j_call: TRBJ1-2
clone_size: .
v_call: TRBV7-9
d_call: .

cdr3_nt: TGTGCCAGCAGTGAGTGGACAGGAGATACCTATAATTCACCCCTCCACTTT
cdr3_aa: CASSEWTGDTYNSPLHF
cdr3_length: 17
j_call: TRBJ1-6
clone_size: .
v_call: TRBV2
d_call: TRBD1

cdr3_nt: TGCGCCAGCAGCCAAGCGACAGCTAACTATGGCTACACCTTC
cdr3_aa: CASSQATANYGYTF
cdr3_length: 14
j_call: TRBJ1-2
clone_size: .
v_call: TRBV4-1
d_call: .

cdr3_nt: TGCGCCAGCAGCTTGGATACAGGGAGAGGCTCACCCCTCCACTTT
cdr3_aa: CASSLDTGRGSPLHF
cdr3_length: 15
j_call: TRBJ1-6
clone_size: once
v_call: TRBV5-1
d_call: .

cdr3_nt: TGCGCCAGCAGCGAGCCGGGACTGACCACCGGGGAGCTGTTTTTT
cdr3_aa: CASSEPGLTTGELFF
cdr3_length: 15
j_call: TRBJ2-2
clone_size: .
v_call: TRBV5-1
d_call: .

cdr3_nt: TGTGCCAGCAGCTTAGGTCAGGGGCGAGGTCGTCACGGGGAGCTGTTTTTT
cdr3_aa: CASSLGQGRGRHGELFF
cdr3_length: 17
j_call: TRBJ2-2
clone_size: .
v_call: TRBV13
d_call: .

cdr3_nt: TGTGCCAGTAGTGACGCCCGCGGGAGCAATCAGCCCCAGCATTTT
cdr3_aa: CASSDARGSNQPQHF
cdr3_length: 15
j_call: TRBJ1-5
clone_size: .
v_call: TRBV19
d_call: .

cdr3_nt: TGTGCCAGCAGTCCTCAGGGCTATGGCTACACCTTC
cdr3_aa: CASSPQGYGYTF
cdr3_length: 12
j_call: TRBJ1-2
clone_size: .
v_call: TRBV12-3/TRBV12-4
d_call: .

cdr3_nt: TGTGCCAGCAGCTCTCTACCGCAGGGCTATGGCTACACCTTC
cdr3_aa: CASSSLPQGYGYTF
cdr3_length: 14
j_call: TRBJ1-2
clone_size: .
v_call: TRBV7-9
d_call: .

cdr3_nt: TGTGCCAGTATCCCGACAGGGGACTCCACTGAAGCTTTCTTT
cdr3_aa: CASIPTGDSTEAFF
cdr3_length: 14
j_call: TRBJ1-1
clone_size: few
v_call: TRBV19
d_call: TRBD1

cdr3_nt: TGTGCCAGTAGTATTCAGACCCTAGGGAACACTGAAGCTTTCTTT
cdr3_aa: CASSIQTLGNTEAFF
cdr3_length: 15
j_call: TRBJ1-1
clone_size: .
v_call: TRBV19
d_call: .

cdr3_nt: TGTGCCATCAGTGGACAGTCCAATCAGCCCCAGCATTTT
cdr3_aa: CAISGQSNQPQHF
cdr3_length: 13
j_call: TRBJ1-5
clone_size: .
v_call: TRBV10-3
d_call: .

cdr3_nt: TGTGCCACCCGAGGGGGCACTGAAGCTTTCTTT
cdr3_aa: CATRGGTEAFF
cdr3_length: 11
j_call: TRBJ1-1
clone_size: few
v_call: TRBV28
d_call: .

cdr3_nt: TGTGCCAGCAGCTTTGGGGGCCCAAAGCAGTACTTC
cdr3_aa: CASSFGGPKQYF
cdr3_length: 12
j_call: TRBJ2-7
clone_size: .
v_call: TRBV5-6
d_call: .

cdr3_nt: TGTGCCAGCAGTGAATCCGGGACAGGGGGCATCTATGGCTACACCTTC
cdr3_aa: CASSESGTGGIYGYTF
cdr3_length: 16
j_call: TRBJ1-2
clone_size: once
v_call: TRBV25-1
d_call: TRBD1

cdr3_nt: TGCGCCAGCAGCTTGTCGGGCAGGGGGCAGGCTGGGGCCAACGTCCTGACTTTC
cdr3_aa: CASSLSGRGQAGANVLTF
cdr3_length: 18
j_call: TRBJ2-6
clone_size: .
v_call: TRBV5-1
d_call: TRBD1

cdr3_nt: TGTGCCAGTAGTATAGGAGTGGCGGATAGCAATCAGCCCCAGCATTTT
cdr3_aa: CASSIGVADSNQPQHF
cdr3_length: 16
j_call: TRBJ1-5
clone_size: .
v_call: TRBV19
d_call: .

cdr3_nt: TGTGCCAGCAGCCCGTTCCGCGGCACTGAAGCTTTCTTT
cdr3_aa: CASSPFRGTEAFF
cdr3_length: 13
j_call: TRBJ1-1
clone_size: .
v_call: TRBV11-2
d_call: .

cdr3_nt: TGCAGTGCTAGTGTCGGACAAACAGATACGCAGTATTTT
cdr3_aa: CSASVGQTDTQYF
cdr3_length: 13
j_call: TRBJ2-3
clone_size: once
v_call: TRBV20-1
d_call: .

cdr3_nt: TGTGCCAGCAGCTTAGGGGATACGACAGGGTACTATGGCTACACCTTC
cdr3_aa: CASSLGDTTGYYGYTF
cdr3_length: 16
j_call: TRBJ1-2
clone_size: .
v_call: TRBV13
d_call: TRBD1

cdr3_nt: TGCGCCAGCAGCTTTTATGGCACCCCCGGGGAAGAGACCCAGTACTTC
cdr3_aa: CASSFYGTPGEETQYF
cdr3_length: 16
j_call: TRBJ2-5
clone_size: .
v_call: TRBV5-1
d_call: .

cdr3_nt: TGTGCCAGCAGCCCGGCAGCGGGGAGAGAGACCCAGTACTTC
cdr3_aa: CASSPAAGRETQYF
cdr3_length: 14
j_call: TRBJ2-5
clone_size: .
v_call: TRBV3-1/TRBV3-2
d_call: TRBD2

cdr3_nt: TGTGCCAGCAGCCAACAGGGGGGGCAGGCAGATACGCAGTATTTT
cdr3_aa: CASSQQGGQADTQYF
cdr3_length: 15
j_call: TRBJ2-3
clone_size: .
v_call: TRBV11-3
d_call: .

cdr3_nt: TGTGCCTGGTCAGAAGAGAACACTGAAGCTTTCTTT
cdr3_aa: CAWSEENTEAFF
cdr3_length: 12
j_call: TRBJ1-1
clone_size: .
v_call: TRBV30
d_call: .

cdr3_nt: TGTGCCAGCAGCCCCGGGGGGCCCCGCTCCTACAATGAGCAGTTCTTC
cdr3_aa: CASSPGGPRSYNEQFF
cdr3_length: 16
j_call: TRBJ2-1
clone_size: once
v_call: TRBV7-3
d_call: .

cdr3_nt: TGTGCCAGCAGCTTGGCCGAGGGCTACACCTTC
cdr3_aa: CASSLAEGYTF
cdr3_length: 11
j_call: TRBJ1-2
clone_size: .
v_call: TRBV5-4
d_call: .

cdr3_nt: TGTGCCAGCAGCTTAGCTCGGGGTGGCTATGGCTACACCTTC
cdr3_aa: CASSLARGGYGYTF
cdr3_length: 14
j_call: TRBJ1-2
clone_size: .
v_call: TRBV7-8
d_call: .

cdr3_nt: TGTGCCAGTAGATCGAGACTAGCGGGGGGGTTAACGGTTGAGCAGTTCTTC
cdr3_aa: CASRSRLAGGLTVEQFF
cdr3_length: 17
j_call: TRBJ2-1
clone_size: .
v_call: TRBV19
d_call: TRBD2

cdr3_nt: TGTGCCAGCAGCCAGGGGACAGTGAACTATGGCTACACCTTC
cdr3_aa: CASSQGTVNYGYTF
cdr3_length: 14
j_call: TRBJ1-2
clone_size: .
v_call: TRBV4-2
d_call: TRBD1

cdr3_nt: TGTGCCACCAGTGACCCTCAGGAGGGCAATCAGCCCCAGCATTTT
cdr3_aa: CATSDPQEGNQPQHF
cdr3_length: 15
j_call: TRBJ1-5
clone_size: .
v_call: TRBV24-1
d_call: .

cdr3_nt: TGTGCCAGCAGTTACGGGGGGACAGACAATTCACCCCTCCACTTT
cdr3_aa: CASSYGGTDNSPLHF
cdr3_length: 15
j_call: TRBJ1-6
clone_size: .
v_call: TRBV6-5
d_call: TRBD1

cdr3_nt: TGCAGTGCTAGTGAGAGTGCAACTAATGAAAAACTGTTTTTT
cdr3_aa: CSASESATNEKLFF
cdr3_length: 14
j_call: TRBJ1-4
clone_size: .
v_call: TRBV20-1
d_call: .

cdr3_nt: TGTGCCAGCAGCCAAGATGTCGTGCGGGCCAGTTCACCCCTCCACTTT
cdr3_aa: CASSQDVVRASSPLHF
cdr3_length: 16
j_call: TRBJ1-6
clone_size: once
v_call: TRBV14
d_call: .

cdr3_nt: TGTGCCAGCAGTGAACCCCGACAGGGCAATGAGCAGTTCTTC
cdr3_aa: CASSEPRQGNEQFF
cdr3_length: 14
j_call: TRBJ2-1
clone_size: .
v_call: TRBV2
d_call: TRBD1

cdr3_nt: TGTGCCAGCAGCCGCGGGGCTGGTGGAAATGAGCAGTTCTTC
cdr3_aa: CASSRGAGGNEQFF
cdr3_length: 14
j_call: TRBJ2-1
clone_size: .
v_call: TRBV6-5
d_call: .

cdr3_nt: TGCGCCAGCAGTGATCGGGGGAACTATGGCTACACCTTC
cdr3_aa: CASSDRGNYGYTF
cdr3_length: 13
j_call: TRBJ1-2
clone_size: .
v_call: TRBV10-1
d_call: .

cdr3_nt: TGTGCCAGTAGTCCGCAGGGGGAAGATGGCTACACCTTC
cdr3_aa: CASSPQGEDGYTF
cdr3_length: 13
j_call: TRBJ1-2
clone_size: .
v_call: TRBV19
d_call: TRBD1

cdr3_nt: TGTGCCAGCAGCTTCGACAGGGGAGCCTACGAGCAGTACTTC
cdr3_aa: CASSFDRGAYEQYF
cdr3_length: 14
j_call: TRBJ2-7
clone_size: .
v_call: TRBV7-2
d_call: TRBD1